This TCR beta chain originates from a study of T cells in Graves' hyperthyroidism and ophthalmopathy. As regards this clonotype: This may stem from a read error, because a much larger clone lies one nucleotide away.

It was RNA transcripts that yielded the amplified TCR beta CDR3 regions. Using the HTBI primer set, a first-round RT-PCR was run on the TCR CDR3. TCRdb re-derived calls from the multiplex PCR reads in MiXCR, one entry per CDR3 protein. The sample shows some 560,000 distinct CDR3 sequences, roughly 15% of them seen only once. From around 11 ml of fresh peripheral blood, PBMCs were isolated. V lost 10 bases and J lost 1; bases outside the gene matches: 3. Germline V gives CDR1 MDHEN, CDR2 SYDVKM. This CDR3 has 12 residues. Material for sequencing was blood. The sequence was obtained from a woman aged 35 to 49 with Graves' hyperthyroidism. The chain is built from TRBV28 and TRBJ2-7; TRBD1 matches 8 bases. The CDR3 protein is CANRGMSYEQYF. The CDR3 nucleotides are TGTGCCAACAGGGGGATGTCCTACGAGCAGTACTTC.